This T cell receptor (beta chain) comes out of a study of a mutant IDH1 vaccine in newly diagnosed glioma. Sequenced by immunoSEQ multiplex PCR; TCRdb stores in-frame clones only, minus some. The sample carries 100,000 to 120,000 clones, roughly 90% recorded once. Described time point: week 11, during vaccination. Topical imiquimod accompanied each vaccine dose, which consisted of 300 ug of mutant IDH1 20-mer peptide. In germline, CDR1 is SGHVS, CDR2 FQNEAQ. V trimming: 4 bases; J trimming: 0 bases; junction bases outside the gene matches: 6. The CDR3 covers 16 residues. To note about this clone: Antigen specificity is unknown.

The receptor comes from a woman aged 45-65 years with glioma. V usage is TRBV7-8 and J usage is TRBJ2-3, with 8 bases that match TRBD2. The sample consisted of PBMCs, taken from a glioma patient whose treatment included an IDH1 peptide vaccine. DNA of the CDR3: TGTGCCAGCAGCTCTACTAGCGGTCCTAGCACAGATACGCAGTATTTT. It yields the protein CASSSTSGPSTDTQYF.